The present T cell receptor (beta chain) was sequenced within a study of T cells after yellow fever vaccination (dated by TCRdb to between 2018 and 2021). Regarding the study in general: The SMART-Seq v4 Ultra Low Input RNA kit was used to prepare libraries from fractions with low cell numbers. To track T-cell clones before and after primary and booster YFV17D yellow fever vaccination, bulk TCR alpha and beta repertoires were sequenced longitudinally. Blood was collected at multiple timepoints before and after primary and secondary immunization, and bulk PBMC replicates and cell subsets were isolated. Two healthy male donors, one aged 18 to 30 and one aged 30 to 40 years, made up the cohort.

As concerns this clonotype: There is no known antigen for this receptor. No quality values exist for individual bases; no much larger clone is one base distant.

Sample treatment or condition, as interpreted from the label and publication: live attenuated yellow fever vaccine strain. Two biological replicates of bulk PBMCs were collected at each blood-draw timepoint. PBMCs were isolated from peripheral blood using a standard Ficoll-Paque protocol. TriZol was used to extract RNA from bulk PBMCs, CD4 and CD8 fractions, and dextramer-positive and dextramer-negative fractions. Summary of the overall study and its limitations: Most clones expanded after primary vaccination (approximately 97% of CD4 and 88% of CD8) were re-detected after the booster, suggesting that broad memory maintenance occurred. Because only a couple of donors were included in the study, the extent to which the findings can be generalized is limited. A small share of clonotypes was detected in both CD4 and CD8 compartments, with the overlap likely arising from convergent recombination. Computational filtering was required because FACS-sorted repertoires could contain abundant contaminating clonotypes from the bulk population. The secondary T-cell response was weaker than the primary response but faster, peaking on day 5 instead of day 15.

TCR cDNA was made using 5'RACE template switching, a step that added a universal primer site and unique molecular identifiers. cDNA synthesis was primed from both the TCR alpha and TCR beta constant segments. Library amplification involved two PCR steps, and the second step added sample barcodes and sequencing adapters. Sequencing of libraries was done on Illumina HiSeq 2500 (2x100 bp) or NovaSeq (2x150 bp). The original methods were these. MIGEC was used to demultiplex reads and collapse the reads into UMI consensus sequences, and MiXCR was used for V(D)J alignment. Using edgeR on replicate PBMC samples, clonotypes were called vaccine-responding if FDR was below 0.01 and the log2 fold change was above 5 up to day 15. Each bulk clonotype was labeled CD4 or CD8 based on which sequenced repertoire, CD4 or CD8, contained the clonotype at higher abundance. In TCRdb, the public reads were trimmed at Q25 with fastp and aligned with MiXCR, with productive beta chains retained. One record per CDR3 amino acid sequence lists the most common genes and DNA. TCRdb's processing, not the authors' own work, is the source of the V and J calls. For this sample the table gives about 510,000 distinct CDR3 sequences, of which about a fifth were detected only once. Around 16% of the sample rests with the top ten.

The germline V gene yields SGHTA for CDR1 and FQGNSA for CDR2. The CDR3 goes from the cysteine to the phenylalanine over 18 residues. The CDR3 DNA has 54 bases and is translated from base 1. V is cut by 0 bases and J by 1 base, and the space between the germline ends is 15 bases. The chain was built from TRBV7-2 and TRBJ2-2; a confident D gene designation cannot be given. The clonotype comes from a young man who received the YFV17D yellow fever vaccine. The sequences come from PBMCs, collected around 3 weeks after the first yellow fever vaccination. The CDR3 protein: CASSLAFGSGKNTGELFF. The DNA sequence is TGTGCCAGCAGCTTAGCGTTTGGGTCGGGCAAGAACACCGGGGAGCTGTTTTTT.